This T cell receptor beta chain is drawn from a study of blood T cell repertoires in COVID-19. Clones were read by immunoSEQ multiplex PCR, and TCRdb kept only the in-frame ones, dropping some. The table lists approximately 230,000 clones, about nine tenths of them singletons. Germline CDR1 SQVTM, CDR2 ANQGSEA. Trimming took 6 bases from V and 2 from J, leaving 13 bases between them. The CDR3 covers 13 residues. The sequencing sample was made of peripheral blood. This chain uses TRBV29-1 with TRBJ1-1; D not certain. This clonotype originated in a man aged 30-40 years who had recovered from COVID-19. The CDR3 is CSVPGSSNTEAFF. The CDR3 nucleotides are TGCAGCGTCCCCGGGAGTTCTAACACTGAAGCTTTCTTT.